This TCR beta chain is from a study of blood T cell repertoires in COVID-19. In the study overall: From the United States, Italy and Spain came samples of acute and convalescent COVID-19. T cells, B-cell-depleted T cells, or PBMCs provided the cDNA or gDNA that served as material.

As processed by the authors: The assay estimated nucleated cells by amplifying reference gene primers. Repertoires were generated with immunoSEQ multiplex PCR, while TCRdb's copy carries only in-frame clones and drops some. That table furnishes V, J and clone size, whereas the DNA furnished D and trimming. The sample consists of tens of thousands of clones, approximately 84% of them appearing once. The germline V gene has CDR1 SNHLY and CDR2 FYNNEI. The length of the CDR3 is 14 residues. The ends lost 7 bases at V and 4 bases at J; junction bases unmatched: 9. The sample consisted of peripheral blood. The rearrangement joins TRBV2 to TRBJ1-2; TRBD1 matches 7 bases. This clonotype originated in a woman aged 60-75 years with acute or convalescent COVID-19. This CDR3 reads CASKDTQGGYGYTF. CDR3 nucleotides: TGTGCCAGCAAGGACACTCAGGGGGGCTATGGCTACACCTTC.